This TCR beta chain was documented in a study of blood T cell repertoires in COVID-19. CDR1 MNHEY and CDR2 SVGAGI come from the germline V gene. CDR3 length equals 12 residues. The V segment lost 6 bases and the J segment 10 bases; nucleotides outside the gene matches: 8. Study processing details: Quantification of nucleated cells was approximated via reference gene primer amplification. Assay used: immunoSEQ multiplex PCR; TCRdb lists only in-frame clones, some missing. Clone size and V and J calls were adopted from that table, with D and trimming inferred from the DNA. Of about 75,000 clones in the sample, 90% were seen once.

The rearrangement joins TRBV6-5 to TRBJ1-2; TRBD1 aligns across 7 bases. Material for sequencing was peripheral blood. The origin of this receptor is a human donor in a cohort sampled during active COVID-19. The CDR3 nucleotides are TGTGCCAGCAGGAAACCTACAGGGGCCTACACCTTC. Its protein is CASRKPTGAYTF.